The clone carrying this T cell receptor beta chain appeared many times. Its target is not known. This record belongs to a study of regulatory T cells in long-lasting Graves disease. After removal of 1 base from V and 9 bases from J, the junction contained 2 bases not matched to a gene. The CDR3 totals 13 residues. CDR1 is SEHNR, CDR2 FQNEAQ, per germline (reference sequence). Time point given: newly diagnosed GD, antithyroid drugs for less than 3 months. With RNA extracted from PBMCs as input, the TCR library was made. A blood draw put about 9 milliliters of peripheral blood into EDTA tubes. Study conclusions and caveats: TRBV28, TRBJ1-2 and TRBJ2-5 emerged as the favored segments in persistent disease.

For TCR beta, libraries came from iRepertoire HTBI primers and Arm-PCR of CDR3 regions. One entry per CDR3 protein, called by TCRdb with MiXCR from the multiplex PCR reads. The sample contains 350,000 to 500,000 distinct CDR3 sequences, roughly 15% of which appear only once. These same records also appear under a second study, on T cells in Graves' hyperthyroidism and ophthalmopathy. That work adds: Stable hyperthyroidism and ophthalmopathy were separated using 13 V-J signatures.

Here the sequenced sample was peripheral blood mononuclear cells (PBMCs), taken at new diagnosis, from a patient treated with antithyroid drugs. The TCR originated in a woman younger than 45 with Graves disease. J is TRBJ2-1 and V is TRBV7-9, with 8 bases fitting TRBD2. CDR3 in DNA: TGTGCCAGCAGCTTAGGGAGCGGGGGTGAGCAGTTCTTC. Its translation: CASSLGSGGEQFF. The variable domain in full, with the rest retrieved from reference TRBV7-9 and TRBJ2-1, is DTGVSQNPRHKITKRGQNVTFRCDPISEHNRLYWYRQTLGQGPEFLTYFQNEAQLEKSRLLSDRFSAERPKGSFSTLEIQRTEQGDSAMYLCASSLGSGGEQFFGPGTRLTVL.